Presented here are 20 T cell receptor beta chains from one specimen sequenced in a study of TIL therapy for anti-PD-1-resistant metastatic lung cancer. The immunoSEQ assay was v3. This table comes from immunoSEQ multiplex PCR, and its TCRdb copy is limited to in-frame clones, with some not included. In the table there are about 59,000 clones, about 81% of which are singletons. Time point described: pre-treatment sample, taken before nivolumab and TIL therapy. Sequencing was performed on blood, taken at baseline. The receptors derive from a person between 25 and 80 years old with non-small cell lung cancer.

The chain combines TRBV28 with TRBJ2-7; D is undetermined. The germline V and J ends were trimmed by 4 bases and 6 bases, with 16 bases remaining between them. The germline gives CDR1 MDHEN, CDR2 SYDVKM. CDR3 size: 14 residues. CDR3: CASSSGTRWGEQYF. The CDR3 nucleotides read TGTGCCAGCAGTTCCGGTACTCGTTGGGGCGAGCAGTACTTC.

This clone is a singleton in its sample. The chain links TRBV11-2 to TRBJ2-7; the match to TRBD2 covers 8 bases. Trimming at V came to 5 bases and at J to 0 bases, leaving 6 bases not matched to a gene. Germline V gene lookup returns CDR1 SGHAT and CDR2 FQNNGV. The CDR3 has 15 residues. In DNA form, the CDR3 reads TGTGCCAGCAGCCGGATAGCGGGGACCTCCTACGAGCAGTACTTC. It encodes CASSRIAGTSYEQYF.

J is TRBJ1-2 and V is TRBV9, with a weak D call TRBD1 (5 bases). Germline values: CDR1 SGDLS, CDR2 YYNGEE. This CDR3 is 13 amino acids long. Trimming took 2 bases from V and 2 from J, leaving 7 bases between them. The CDR3 loop reads CASSVDSNYGYTF. CDR3 sequence (DNA): TGTGCCAGCAGCGTTGACAGCAACTATGGCTACACCTTC.

The chain carries TRBV21-1 and TRBJ1-5. TRBV21-1 is labeled a pseudogene. CDR3 size: 13 residues. CDR3 protein: CAGFHREDQPQHF. CDR3 DNA sequence: TGTGCCGGATTTCACAGGGAGGATCAGCCCCAGCATTTT.

V is TRBV4-1 and J is TRBJ2-3; TRBD2 matches at 9 bases. This CDR3 is built from 17 residues. Trimming at V came to 3 bases and at J to 7 bases, leaving 14 bases not matched to a gene. The germline CDR1 and CDR2 sequences are MGHRA and YSYEKL. CDR3 nucleotide sequence: TGCGCCAGCAGCCAGGACTACCTAGCGGGGAGGGTAAATACGCAGTATTTT. Its translation: CASSQDYLAGRVNTQYF.

The chain carries TRBV6-6 and TRBJ2-5, with TRBD2 matching 7 bases. This CDR3 has 15 residues. V gave up 1 base and J gave up 4 bases; unmatched junction bases: 6. The germline V gene encodes CDR1 MNHNY and CDR2 SVGAGI (reference sequence). The CDR3 loop reads CASSYFAGERETQYF. CDR3 DNA: TGTGCCAGCAGTTACTTTGCGGGGGAGCGAGAGACCCAGTACTTC.

The chain has TRBV11-2 and TRBJ2-5; TRBD1 might be the D (6 bases). This CDR3 region has 18 residues. V shed 1 base and J shed 3 bases, with 21 bases lying between them. The germline V gene has CDR1 SGHAT and CDR2 FQNNGV. The CDR3, as DNA: TGTGCCAGCAGCTTAGTAGGGGGTGGAGCGGAGTCAAAAGAGACCCAGTACTTC. It codes for CASSLVGGGAESKETQYF.

The CDR3 sequence is CASSVAGLPPYEQYF. In DNA, the CDR3 is TGTGCCAGCAGTGTAGCGGGACTTCCCCCCTACGAGCAGTACTTC. J is TRBJ2-7 and V is TRBV25-1, with 8 bases lining up with TRBD2. CDR3 length: 15 residues. CDR1 is MGHDK, CDR2 SYGVNS, per germline. Trimming cost V 4 bases and J 2 bases; bases outside gene matches: 7.

The chain carries TRBV21-1 and TRBJ2-7; TRBD2 reflects the table's D call only, with no check against the DNA. TRBV21-1 is annotated as a pseudogene. The CDR3 spans 15 residues. CDR3 amino acids: CASSTPWEPPGEQYF. As DNA, the CDR3 is TGTGCCAGCAGCACACCATGGGAGCCGCCGGGCGAGCAGTACTTC.

The gene calls are TRBV30 and TRBJ2-7; D ambiguous. Germline CDR1 reads GTSNPN; CDR2 reads SVGIG (reference sequence). V was cut by 2 bases and J by 3 bases, with 11 bases left in between. This CDR3 region has 13 residues. This CDR3 reads CAWSNGPYYEQYF. CDR3 coding DNA: TGTGCCTGGAGTAACGGCCCTTACTACGAGCAGTACTTC.

This clone was seen a few times. J is TRBJ2-3 and V is TRBV4-3; D gene ambiguous. CDR1 and CDR2 (germline): LGHNA, YSLEER. The CDR3 has 16 amino acids. Between the trimmed V and J ends, which lost 1 base and 8 bases, there was a span of 19 bases. This chain's CDR3 is CASSQAEDETPRTQYF. The CDR3 coding sequence is TGCGCCAGCAGCCAAGCCGAGGACGAGACTCCTCGTACGCAGTATTTT.

This chain connects TRBV19 to TRBJ1-2; no firm D call. Germline V CDR1 and CDR2: LNHDA, SQIVND (reference sequence). V was clipped by 5 bases and J by 4 bases, with 8 bases between them. CDR3 size: 12 residues. CDR3 bases: TGTGCCAGTAGTGAGACGGTCTATGGCTACACCTTC. This encodes CASSETVYGYTF.

Worth noting for this clone: One end of the junction varies from germline; a read error may be responsible. CDR3 amino acids: CASSLDLTGDRVAHF. DNA of the CDR3: TGTGCCAGCAGCTTGGACTTAACTGGGGACAGGGTGGCACACTTC. V is TRBV5-4 and J is TRBJ1-2, with TRBD1 matching over 9 bases. Germline CDR1 and CDR2: SGHNT and YYREEE (reference sequence). The CDR3 covers 15 residues.

The J gene is TRBJ2-7, the V gene TRBV29-1; no definite D call. The CDR3 spans 11 residues. Trimming left V 5 bases short and J 5 bases short, with 10 bases between. Germline V gene data show CDR1 as SQVTM and CDR2 as ANQGSEA. CDR3 protein: CSVLQSDEQYF. The CDR3 DNA follows: TGCAGCGTTCTACAGAGCGACGAGCAGTACTTC.

The chain couples TRBV19 to TRBJ1-4; the D gene is possibly TRBD1 (5 bases). The CDR3 contains 15 residues. The germline V and J ends were trimmed by 4 bases and 8 bases, with 17 bases remaining between them. Germline V gene data show CDR1 as LNHDA and CDR2 as SQIVND (reference sequence). The CDR3 bases are TGTGCCAGTAGTAGTTCCCGGGACGGACGAGAAAAACTGTTTTTT. This encodes CASSSSRDGREKLFF.

The chain is built from TRBV3-1 (or the pseudogene TRBV3-2) and TRBJ2-1; 13 nucleotides match TRBD2. The CDR3 is made up of 16 amino acids. The germline V gene has CDR1 LGHDT and CDR2 YNNKEL (reference sequence). V lost 5 bases, J lost 9 bases, and 10 bases stayed unmatched. Here the CDR3 DNA reads TGTGCCAGCAGCTCCTCTGGACTAGCGGGAGTGGGTGAGCAGTTCTTC. Its translation: CASSSSGLAGVGEQFF.

This clone was seen more than once but under ten times. V and J are TRBV7-9 and TRBJ1-1; D is unclear. V was pared by 1 base and J by 0 bases, with 6 bases between. This CDR3 region has 14 residues. Germline values: CDR1 SEHNR, CDR2 FQNEAQ (reference sequence). CDR3 protein: CASSLELLNTEAFF. In nucleotides, the CDR3 is TGTGCCAGCAGCTTAGAACTTTTGAACACTGAAGCTTTCTTT.

The CDR3 region is CASSGQPNSPLHF. The CDR3 DNA follows: TGTGCCAGCAGTGGACAGCCCAATTCACCCCTCCACTTT. The chain uses TRBV2 and TRBJ1-6, with D perhaps TRBD1 (5 bases). V was trimmed by 4 bases and J by 7 bases, leaving 8 bases between them. The CDR3 runs 13 residues. Germline CDR1 SNHLY, CDR2 FYNNEI.

V is TRBV10-3 and J is TRBJ2-7; D is ambiguous. Germline V lookup: CDR1 ENHRY, CDR2 SYGVKD. The V gene lost 6 bases and the J gene lost 3 bases, with 9 bases spanning the gap. The CDR3 has 12 residues. The CDR3 DNA follows: TGTGCCATCAGAGGCAGAGACTACGAGCAGTACTTC. Its protein is CAIRGRDYEQYF.

The V call is TRBV2, the J call TRBJ2-3; the D gene is possibly TRBD2 (6 bases). Germline V gene data show CDR1 as SNHLY and CDR2 as FYNNEI. CDR3 length equals 13 residues. V gave up 7 bases and J gave up 1 base, with 9 bases separating them. The CDR3 protein is CASIASGTDTQYF. The CDR3 DNA follows: TGTGCCAGCATAGCTAGCGGCACAGATACGCAGTATTTT.